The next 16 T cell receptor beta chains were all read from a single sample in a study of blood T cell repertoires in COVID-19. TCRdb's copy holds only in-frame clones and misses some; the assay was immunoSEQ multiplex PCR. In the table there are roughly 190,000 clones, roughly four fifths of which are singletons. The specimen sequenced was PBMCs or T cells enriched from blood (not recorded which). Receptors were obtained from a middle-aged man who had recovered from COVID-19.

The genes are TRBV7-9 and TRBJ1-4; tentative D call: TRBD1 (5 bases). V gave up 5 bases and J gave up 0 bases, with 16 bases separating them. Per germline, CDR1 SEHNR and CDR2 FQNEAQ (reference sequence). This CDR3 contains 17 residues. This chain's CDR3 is CASSRRSGGATNEKLFF. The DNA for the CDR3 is TGTGCCAGCAGCAGGAGGTCGGGGGGTGCAACTAATGAAAAACTGTTTTTT.

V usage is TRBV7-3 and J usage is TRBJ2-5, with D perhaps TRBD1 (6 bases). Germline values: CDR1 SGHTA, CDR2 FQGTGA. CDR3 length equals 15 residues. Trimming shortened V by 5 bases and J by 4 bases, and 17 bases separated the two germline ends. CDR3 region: CASSAYPRGGETQYF. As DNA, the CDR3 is TGTGCCAGCAGCGCATACCCCAGGGGCGGAGAGACCCAGTACTTC.

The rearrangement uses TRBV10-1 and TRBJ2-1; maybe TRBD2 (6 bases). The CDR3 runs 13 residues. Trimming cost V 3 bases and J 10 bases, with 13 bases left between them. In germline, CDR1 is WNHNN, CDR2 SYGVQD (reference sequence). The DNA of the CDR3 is TGCGCCAGCAGTGAAACCCGGGAGAAGGAGCAGTTCTTC. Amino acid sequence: CASSETREKEQFF.

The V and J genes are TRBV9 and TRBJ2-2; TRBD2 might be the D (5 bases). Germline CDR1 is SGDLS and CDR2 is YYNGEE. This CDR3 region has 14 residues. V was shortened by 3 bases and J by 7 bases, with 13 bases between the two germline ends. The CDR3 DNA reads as TGTGCCAGCAGCGCTCTAACGGACTTCGGGGAGCTGTTTTTT. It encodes CASSALTDFGELFF.

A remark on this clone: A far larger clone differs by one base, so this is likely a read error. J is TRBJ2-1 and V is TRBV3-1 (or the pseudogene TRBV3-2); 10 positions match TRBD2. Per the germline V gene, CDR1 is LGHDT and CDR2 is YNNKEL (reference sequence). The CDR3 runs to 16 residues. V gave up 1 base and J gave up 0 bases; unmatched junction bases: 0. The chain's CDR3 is CASSQGLAGSYNEQFF. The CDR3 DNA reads TGTGCCAGCAGCCAAGGACTAGCGGGCTCCTACAATGAGCAGTTCTTC.

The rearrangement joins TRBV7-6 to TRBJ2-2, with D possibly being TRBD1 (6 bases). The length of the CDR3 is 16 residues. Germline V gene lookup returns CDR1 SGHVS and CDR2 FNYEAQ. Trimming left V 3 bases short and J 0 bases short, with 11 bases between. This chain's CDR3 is CASSFYDRSNTGELFF. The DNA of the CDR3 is TGTGCCAGCAGCTTTTACGACAGGTCGAACACCGGGGAGCTGTTTTTT.

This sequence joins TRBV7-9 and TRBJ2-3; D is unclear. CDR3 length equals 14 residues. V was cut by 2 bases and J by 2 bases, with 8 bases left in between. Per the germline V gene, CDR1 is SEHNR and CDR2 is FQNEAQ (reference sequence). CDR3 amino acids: CASSLLGDTDTQYF. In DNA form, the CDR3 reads TGTGCCAGCAGCTTACTGGGCGACACAGATACGCAGTATTTT.

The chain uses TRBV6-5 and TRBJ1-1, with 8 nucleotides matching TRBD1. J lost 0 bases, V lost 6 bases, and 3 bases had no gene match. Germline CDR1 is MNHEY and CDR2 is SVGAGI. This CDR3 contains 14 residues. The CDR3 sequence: CASRWTGMNTEAFF. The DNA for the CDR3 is TGTGCCAGCAGGTGGACAGGGATGAACACTGAAGCTTTCTTT.

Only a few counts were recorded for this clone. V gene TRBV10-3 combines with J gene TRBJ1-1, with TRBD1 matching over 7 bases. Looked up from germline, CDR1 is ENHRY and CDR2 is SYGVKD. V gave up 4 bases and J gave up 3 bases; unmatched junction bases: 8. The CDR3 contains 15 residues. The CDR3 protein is CAISVTGESDTEAFF. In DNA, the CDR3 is TGTGCCATCAGTGTAACAGGGGAGTCCGACACTGAAGCTTTCTTT.

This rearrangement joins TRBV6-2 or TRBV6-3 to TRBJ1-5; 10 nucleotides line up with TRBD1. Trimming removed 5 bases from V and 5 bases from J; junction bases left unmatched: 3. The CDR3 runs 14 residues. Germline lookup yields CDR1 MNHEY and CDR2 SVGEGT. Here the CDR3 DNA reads TGTGCCAGCAGTGGGACAGGGGCTGATCAGCCCCAGCATTTT. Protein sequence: CASSGTGADQPQHF.

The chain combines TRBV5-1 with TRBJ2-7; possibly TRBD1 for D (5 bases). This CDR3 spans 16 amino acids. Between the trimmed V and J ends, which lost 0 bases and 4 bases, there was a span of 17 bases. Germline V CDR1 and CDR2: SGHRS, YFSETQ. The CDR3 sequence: CASSLEGRASFYEQYF. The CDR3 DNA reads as TGCGCCAGCAGCTTGGAGGGCAGGGCTTCTTTTTACGAGCAGTACTTC.

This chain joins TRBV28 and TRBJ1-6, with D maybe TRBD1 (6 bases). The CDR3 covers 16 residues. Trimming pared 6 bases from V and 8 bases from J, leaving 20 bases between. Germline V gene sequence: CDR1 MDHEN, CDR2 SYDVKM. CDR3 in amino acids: CASSRLAQGSYSPLHF. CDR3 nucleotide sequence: TGTGCCAGCAGCCGTCTAGCCCAGGGGAGTTATTCACCCCTCCACTTT.

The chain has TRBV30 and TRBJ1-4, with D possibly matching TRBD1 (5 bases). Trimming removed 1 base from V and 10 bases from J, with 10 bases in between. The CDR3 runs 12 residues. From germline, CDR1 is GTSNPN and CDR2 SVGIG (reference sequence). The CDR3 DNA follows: TGTGCCTGGAGTGGGGGCATAGGAAAACTGTTTTTT. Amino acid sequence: CAWSGGIGKLFF.

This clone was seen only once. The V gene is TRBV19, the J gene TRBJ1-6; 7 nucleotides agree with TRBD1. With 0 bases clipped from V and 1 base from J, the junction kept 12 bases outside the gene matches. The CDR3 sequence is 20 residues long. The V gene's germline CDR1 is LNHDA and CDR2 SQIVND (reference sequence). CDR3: CASSIDRTGPITSYNSPLHF. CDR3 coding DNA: TGTGCCAGTAGTATAGATCGGACAGGACCAATCACTTCCTATAATTCACCCCTCCACTTT.

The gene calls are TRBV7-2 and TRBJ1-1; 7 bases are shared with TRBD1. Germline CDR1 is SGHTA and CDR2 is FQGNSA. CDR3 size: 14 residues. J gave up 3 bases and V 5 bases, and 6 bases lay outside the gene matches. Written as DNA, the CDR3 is TGTGCCAGCAGCCGCAGGGGGGTGGACACTGAAGCTTTCTTT. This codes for CASSRRGVDTEAFF.

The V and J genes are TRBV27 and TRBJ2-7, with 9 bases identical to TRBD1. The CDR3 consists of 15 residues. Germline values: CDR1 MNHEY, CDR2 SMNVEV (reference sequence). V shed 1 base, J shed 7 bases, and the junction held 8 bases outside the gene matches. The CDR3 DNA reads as TGTGCCAGCAGTTTATATGGAACAGGGGGCAGGGAGCAGTACTTC. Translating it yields CASSLYGTGGREQYF.